These T cell receptor beta chains were read from a single sample in a study of T cells in Graves' hyperthyroidism and ophthalmopathy. Each CDR3 protein gets one entry after TCRdb re-called the multiplex PCR reads with MiXCR. The sample records roughly 380,000 distinct CDR3 sequences, approximately 15% being singletons. The sequencing sample was made of blood. The receptor source for this set is a woman in her sixties or seventies with Graves' hyperthyroidism. Both conserved end residues are trimmed from each CDR3. Fields, in order: V gene, J gene, CDR3 protein.

>TRBV19|TRBJ2-5
ASSIQGTETQY
>TRBV28|TRBJ1-2
ASSSAGTGRHEDYGYT
>TRBV19|TRBJ2-5
ASTPTGGWQETQY
>TRBV6-5|TRBJ1-4
ASSYHSSNEKLF
>TRBV5-1|TRBJ2-7
ASSHARRSGSIYEQY
>TRBV11-2|TRBJ2-1
ASSFVPGIRLLSEQF
>TRBV5-1|TRBJ2-7
ASSLIAGGVSYEQY
>TRBV6-2/TRBV6-3|TRBJ1-4
ASNYSKQGQEKLF
>TRBV28|TRBJ1-1
ASSTTGTGFSEAF
>TRBV11-3|TRBJ2-7
ASSIQGGEQY
>TRBV2|TRBJ2-1
ASVWTSGDNEQF
>TRBV5-1|TRBJ2-1
ASSLVGGDYNEQF
>TRBV3-1|TRBJ2-5
ASSQLQQETQY